These 25 T cell receptor beta chains share one sample of origin, sequenced in a study of shared clonotypes between healthy human individuals. It was CD45RO-negative cells, positively selected for CCR7, that made up naive CD8 cells, with terminally differentiated effector memory CD45RA+ cells excluded. Some clones are missing from TCRdb's copy, which holds only in-frame ones; the method was immunoSEQ multiplex PCR. The table has approximately 2,200,000 clones, more than 85% seen once. Sequences were obtained from naive CD8+ T cells from PBMCs. These receptors came from a man in his late teens or twenties in good health. Some clones in this sample may be carry-over from other donors' samples.

CDR3: CASSPQTTGGPHGYTF. The CDR3 DNA reads as TGCGCCAGCAGTCCCCAAACCACAGGGGGCCCCCATGGCTACACCTTC. This rearrangement joins TRBV10-2 to TRBJ1-2; 9 bases agree with TRBD1. After removal of 5 bases from V and 6 bases from J, the junction contained 13 bases not matched to a gene. Germline V gene sequence: CDR1 WSHSY, CDR2 SAAADI. The CDR3 runs to 16 residues.

A note on this clone: Other DNA sequences in this specimen translate into the identical CDR3. The chain recombines TRBV25-1 with TRBJ2-5, with 10 bases fitting TRBD1. The CDR3 spans 14 residues. Per the germline V gene, CDR1 is MGHDK and CDR2 is SYGVNS. The V and J ends lost 3 bases and 4 bases, in that order; junction bases with no gene match: 2. CDR3 loop: CASSDWTGGETQYF. In DNA form, the CDR3 reads TGTGCCAGCAGTGATTGGACAGGGGGAGAGACCCAGTACTTC. Complete variable domain (other parts from reference TRBV25-1 and TRBJ2-5): EADIYQTPRYLVIGTGKKITLECSQTMGHDKMYWYQQDPGMELHLIHYSYGVNSTEKGDLSSESTVSRIRTEHFPLTLESARPSHTSQYLCASSDWTGGETQYFGPGTRLLVL.

The rearrangement uses TRBV7-8 and TRBJ2-2; tentatively, D is TRBD2 (6 bases). The CDR3 runs to 15 residues. V was shortened by 3 bases and J by 4 bases, with 12 bases between the two germline ends. Germline CDR1 reads SGHVS; CDR2 reads FQNEAQ. CDR3 amino acids: CASSFLGSGTGELFF. The CDR3 DNA is TGTGCCAGCAGCTTTCTAGGTAGCGGCACCGGGGAGCTGTTTTTT.

The chain recombines TRBV7-9 with TRBJ2-1, with TRBD1 matching over 10 bases. Germline loops: CDR1 SEHNR, CDR2 FQNEAQ (reference sequence). The CDR3 contains 19 residues. V dropped 2 bases and J dropped 3; count of bases not matched to a gene: 13. In DNA, the CDR3 is TGTGCCAGCAGCTTATCTACGACAGGGGGCACGGAGTACTACAATGAGCAGTTCTTC. It specifies CASSLSTTGGTEYYNEQFF. The variable domain in full, with the rest retrieved from reference TRBV7-9 and TRBJ2-1, is DTGVSQNPRHKITKRGQNVTFRCDPISEHNRLYWYRQTLGQGPEFLTYFQNEAQLEKSRLLSDRFSAERPKGSFSTLEIQRTEQGDSAMYLCASSLSTTGGTEYYNEQFFGPGTRLTVL.

The CDR3 DNA follows: TGCAGCGTTGTCCTTCCGGGGAGCAATCAGCCCCAGCATTTT. This gives the protein CSVVLPGSNQPQHF. The V gene is TRBV29-1, the J gene TRBJ1-5; D unresolved. The V gene lost 4 bases and the J gene lost 1 base, with 11 bases spanning the gap. This CDR3 is 14 amino acids long. In germline, CDR1 is SQVTM, CDR2 ANQGSEA. Variable domain in full (rest from reference TRBV29-1 and TRBJ1-5): SAVISQKPSRDICQRGTSLTIQCQVDSQVTMMFWYRQQPGQSLTLIATANQGSEATYESGFVIDKFPISRPNLTFSTLTVSNMSPEDSSIYLCSVVLPGSNQPQHFGDGTRLSIL.

The rearrangement uses TRBV29-1 and TRBJ2-7; D remains ambiguous. The V end lost 5 bases, the J end lost 2 bases, and 10 bases lay between the germline ends. CDR1 and CDR2 (germline): SQVTM, ANQGSEA. The length of the CDR3 is 12 residues. The chain's CDR3 is CSVTGDAYEQYF. DNA for the CDR3: TGCAGCGTTACCGGAGATGCCTACGAGCAGTACTTC.

This chain joins TRBV5-1 and TRBJ2-3, with a possible D match to TRBD2 (5 bases). The CDR3 covers 12 residues. Deletions cut 6 bases from V and 4 bases from J, with 9 bases between. Germline lookup yields CDR1 SGHRS and CDR2 YFSETQ. The CDR3 sequence is CASTGGPDTQYF. The CDR3 DNA is TGCGCCAGCACTGGAGGCCCAGATACGCAGTATTTT. Using reference TRBV5-1 and TRBJ2-3 for the parts outside the CDR3, the full variable domain is KAGVTQTPRYLIKTRGQQVTLSCSPISGHRSVSWYQQTPGQGLQFLFEYFSETQRNKGNFPGRFSGRQFSNSRSEMNVSTLELGDSALYLCASTGGPDTQYFGPGTRLTVL.

The chain links TRBV18 to TRBJ2-7; D is possibly TRBD1 (6 bases). The CDR3 consists of 17 residues. Trimming took off 3 bases at V and 0 bases at J, with 18 bases between the two ends. CDR1 and CDR2 from the germline V gene are KGHSH and LQKENI. CDR3 loop: CASSPSRGFLTSYEQYF. Written as DNA, the CDR3 is TGTGCCAGCTCACCTTCCAGGGGTTTCCTAACCTCCTACGAGCAGTACTTC.

This clone was picked up a small number of times. The J gene is TRBJ1-2, the V gene TRBV28; D unclear. The V gene lost 7 bases and the J gene lost 3 bases, with 6 bases spanning the gap. The germline V gene has CDR1 MDHEN and CDR2 SYDVKM. The CDR3 contains 11 residues. CDR3 loop: CASIADYGYTF. The CDR3 nucleotides read TGTGCCAGCATTGCTGACTATGGCTACACCTTC.

This chain connects TRBV14 to TRBJ2-3; D remains unclear. This CDR3 is built from 15 residues. Per the germline V gene, CDR1 is SGHDN and CDR2 is FVKESK. Trimming took 1 base from V and 2 from J, leaving 10 bases between them. CDR3 DNA sequence: TGTGCCAGCAGCCAAGTTGGGCGGTACACAGATACGCAGTATTTT. Translating gives CASSQVGRYTDTQYF.

This chain connects TRBV28 to TRBJ2-7, with D tentatively TRBD2 (6 bases). The germline V gene has CDR1 MDHEN and CDR2 SYDVKM. The CDR3 runs 13 residues. Trimming cost V 5 bases and J 0 bases, with 8 bases left between them. The CDR3 loop is CASSGGVSYEQYF. The CDR3 bases are TGTGCCAGCAGTGGCGGGGTCTCCTACGAGCAGTACTTC. Using reference TRBV28 and TRBJ2-7 for the parts outside the CDR3, the full variable domain is DVKVTQSSRYLVKRTGEKVFLECVQDMDHENMFWYRQDPGLGLRLIYFSYDVKMKEKGDIPEGYSVSREKKERFSLILESASTNQTSMYLCASSGGVSYEQYFGPGTRLTVT.

The rearrangement joins TRBV4-3 to TRBJ2-1; tentatively, D is TRBD1 or TRBD2 (7 bases each). The CDR3 runs to 17 residues. Germline V gene sequence: CDR1 LGHNA, CDR2 YSLEER. V lost 0 bases and J 4 bases, leaving 16 bases between the germline ends. The CDR3, as DNA: TGCGCCAGCAGCCAAGAAGGGGGCGGGGGCCGATACAATGAGCAGTTCTTC. As protein: CASSQEGGGGRYNEQFF.

The chain links TRBV15 to TRBJ2-2; a weak D match, TRBD2 (5 bases). The CDR3 covers 17 residues. CDR1 and CDR2 (germline): LNHNV, YYDKDF (reference sequence). V lost 0 bases, J lost 9 bases, and 20 bases lay in between. CDR3 sequence reads: CATSRDFFRAELRELFF. DNA for the CDR3: TGTGCCACCAGCAGAGATTTTTTCCGAGCGGAGCTACGGGAGCTGTTTTTT.

This chain connects TRBV10-1 to TRBJ1-1; possible D gene TRBD1, 5 bases. The CDR3 has 13 residues. Germline V CDR1 and CDR2: WNHNN, SYGVQD (reference sequence). The ends were cut back, 5 bases at V and 6 bases at J, with 13 bases in the middle. The CDR3 sequence: CASSQGLGAEAFF. The CDR3 region has the DNA TGCGCCAGCAGTCAGGGATTGGGGGCTGAAGCTTTCTTT.

The genes are TRBV25-1 and TRBJ2-1, with TRBD1 as a possible D gene (6 bases). The CDR3 has 16 amino acids. V was trimmed by 5 bases and J by 0 bases, leaving 14 bases between them. Germline CDR1 is MGHDK and CDR2 is SYGVNS. This chain's CDR3 is CASSIGTSLSYNEQFF. The CDR3, as DNA: TGTGCCAGCAGTATTGGGACATCCCTCTCCTACAATGAGCAGTTCTTC.

V and J are TRBV27 and TRBJ2-1; 9 bases are a match to TRBD2. CDR3 length equals 18 residues. Unmatched junction bases numbered 14, after V lost 5 bases and J lost 3 bases. Per the germline V gene, CDR1 is MNHEY and CDR2 is SMNVEV (reference sequence). The CDR3 loop reads CASSPFYSGSGSYNEQFF. The CDR3 region has the DNA TGTGCCAGCAGTCCTTTCTATAGCGGTAGCGGGAGCTACAATGAGCAGTTCTTC.

This chain links TRBV9 with TRBJ2-5; 7 bases match TRBD1. This CDR3 spans 16 amino acids. Trimming cost V 2 bases and J 4 bases; bases outside gene matches: 11. Germline assignment: CDR1 SGDLS and CDR2 YYNGEE. The CDR3 nucleotides read TGTGCCAGCAGCGTGTACGGGACAGACGCCCGAGAGACCCAGTACTTC. It yields the protein CASSVYGTDARETQYF.

This rearrangement joins TRBV2 to TRBJ2-6; D is possibly TRBD2 (5 bases). V was pared by 11 bases and J by 0 bases, with 20 bases between. The germline V gene has CDR1 SNHLY and CDR2 FYNNEI. The CDR3 is 17 residues long. The CDR3, as DNA: TGTGCCTTACCGGGGAGAGCTCCGTTCTCTGGGGCCAACGTCCTGACTTTC. It specifies CALPGRAPFSGANVLTF.

The chain has TRBV7-9 and TRBJ2-3; 7 bases line up with TRBD1. J gave up 0 bases and V 3 bases, and 3 bases lay outside the gene matches. Germline V gene data show CDR1 as SEHNR and CDR2 as FQNEAQ (reference sequence). The CDR3 runs 15 residues. The CDR3 loop reads CASSFDRASTDTQYF. The CDR3 coding sequence is TGTGCCAGCAGCTTCGACAGGGCCAGCACAGATACGCAGTATTTT.

This chain connects TRBV9 to TRBJ2-5; TRBD1 agrees at 8 bases. The CDR3 length is 14 residues. The V gene's germline CDR1 is SGDLS and CDR2 YYNGEE. The ends lost 4 bases at V and 5 bases at J; junction bases unmatched: 7. For the CDR3, the DNA is TGTGCCAGCAGCCCAGGACAGGGATTGGAGACCCAGTACTTC. Its translation: CASSPGQGLETQYF.

V and J are TRBV9 and TRBJ1-2; the match to TRBD1 covers 11 bases. V lost 5 bases, J lost 3 bases, and 15 bases stayed unmatched. Germline V lookup: CDR1 SGDLS, CDR2 YYNGEE. This CDR3 comprises 18 residues. The CDR3 loop is CASSRAKVPGQGDYGYTF. The CDR3 nucleotides are TGTGCCAGCAGTCGTGCTAAAGTACCGGGACAGGGGGACTATGGCTACACCTTC.

The genes are TRBV19 and TRBJ2-7, with 7 bases matching TRBD2. The length of the CDR3 is 16 residues. Germline CDR1 LNHDA, CDR2 SQIVND (reference sequence). V was pared by 7 bases and J by 6 bases, with 18 bases of the junction left unmatched. Written as DNA, the CDR3 is TGTGCCAGTACCTCATGGGAGGGGACTCAACGGGGCGAGCAGTACTTC. It translates to CASTSWEGTQRGEQYF.

The chain couples TRBV7-3 to TRBJ2-1, with D perhaps matching TRBD1 (6 bases). The germline gives CDR1 SGHTA, CDR2 FQGTGA. The V end was cut by 2 bases, the J end by 8 bases, with 16 bases between. The CDR3 has 15 residues. CDR3 region: CASSLLGASPDEQFF. CDR3 sequence (DNA): TGTGCCAGCAGCTTATTGGGGGCTAGCCCGGATGAGCAGTTCTTC.

This chain joins TRBV6-6 and TRBJ2-7, with D maybe TRBD2 (6 bases). The CDR3 runs 13 residues. The germline gives CDR1 MNHNY, CDR2 SVGAGI (reference sequence). Trimming took 5 bases from V and 7 from J, leaving 15 bases between them. CDR3 protein: CASSPTGVEEQYF. The CDR3 nucleotides are TGTGCCAGCAGTCCCACGGGGGTGGAGGAGCAGTACTTC.

The sample holds one count of this clone. CDR3 nucleotides: TGTGCCAGTAGTATTTTTACGGGGGACTCCTACGAGCAGTACTTC. Translating it yields CASSIFTGDSYEQYF. This sequence joins TRBV19 and TRBJ2-7; TRBD2 is a possible D gene (6 bases). The CDR3 is 15 amino acids. The V gene lost 3 bases and the J gene lost 0 bases, with 12 bases spanning the gap. Germline V gives CDR1 LNHDA, CDR2 SQIVND (reference sequence). Supplemented by reference TRBV19 and TRBJ2-7, the full variable domain reads DGGITQSPKYLFRKEGQNVTLSCEQNLNHDAMYWYRQDPGQGLRLIYYSQIVNDFQKGDIAEGYSVSREKKESFPLTVTSAQKNPTAFYLCASSIFTGDSYEQYFGPGTRLTVT.